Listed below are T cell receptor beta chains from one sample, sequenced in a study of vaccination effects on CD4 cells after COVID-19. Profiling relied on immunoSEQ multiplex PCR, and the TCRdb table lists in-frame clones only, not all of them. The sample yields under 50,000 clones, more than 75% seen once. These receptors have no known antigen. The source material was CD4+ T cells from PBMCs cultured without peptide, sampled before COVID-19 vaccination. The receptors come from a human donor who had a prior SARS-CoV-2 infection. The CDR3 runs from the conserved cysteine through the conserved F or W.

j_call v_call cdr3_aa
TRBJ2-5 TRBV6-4 CASSEVRGETQYF
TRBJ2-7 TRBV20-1 CSAEGAYEQYF
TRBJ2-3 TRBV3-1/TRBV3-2 CASSQEASGVWTDTQYF
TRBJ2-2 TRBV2 CARRGGARSGELFF
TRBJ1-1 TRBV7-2 CASSLWVARNTEAFF
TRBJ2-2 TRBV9 CASSPGDPTTGELFF
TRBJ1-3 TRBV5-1 CASSLEFQSSGNTIYF
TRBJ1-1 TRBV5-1 CASSFEAGTTEAFF
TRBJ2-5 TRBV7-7 CASSLDAAETQYF
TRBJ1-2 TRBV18 CASSPASVGIGHGYTF
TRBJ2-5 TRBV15 CATSRVEETQYF
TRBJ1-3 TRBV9 CASSETQIIGNTIYF
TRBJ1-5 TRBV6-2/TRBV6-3 CASSPDRVRNQPQHF
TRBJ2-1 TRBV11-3 CASSLPRTSGRALSNEQFF
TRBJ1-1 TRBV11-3 CASSPIAGPNTEAFF
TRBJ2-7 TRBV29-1 CSVMNTYEQYF
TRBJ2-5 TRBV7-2 CASSLGGSQETQYF
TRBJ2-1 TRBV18 CASSKGLAVYNEQFF
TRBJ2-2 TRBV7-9 CASSPPAGRPGELFF
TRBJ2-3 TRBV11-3 CASSIIRGGKHTDTQYF
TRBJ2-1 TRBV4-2 CASSQDGHNNEQFF
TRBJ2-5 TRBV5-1 CASSLGDRQETQYF
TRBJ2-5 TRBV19 CASSPHSAGGGETQYF
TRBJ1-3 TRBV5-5 CASSWRIQGTPSGNTIYF
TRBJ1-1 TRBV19 CASSILRGGTEAFF
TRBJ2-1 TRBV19 CASSQNTYNEQFF
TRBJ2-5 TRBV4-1 CASSPGFQETQYF
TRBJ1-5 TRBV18 CASSPNPGQSNQPQHF
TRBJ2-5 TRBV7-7 CASSLRGGVETQYF
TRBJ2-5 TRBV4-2 CASSQAGDQETQYF
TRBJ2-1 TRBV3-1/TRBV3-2 CASSLLAGGEQFF
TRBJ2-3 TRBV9 CASSVEHSSSTDTQYF
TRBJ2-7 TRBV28 CASSLITGQIYEQYF
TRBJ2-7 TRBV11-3 CASSPGQGRSYEQYF
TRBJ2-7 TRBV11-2 CASTHRDPGREEQYF
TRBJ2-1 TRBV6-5 CASRGGTGHHNEQFF
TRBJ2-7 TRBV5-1 CASSSLAGASREQYF
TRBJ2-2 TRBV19 CANGGGDTGELFF
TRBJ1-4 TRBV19 CASSISAVVREKLFF
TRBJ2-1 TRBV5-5 CASSSGASGVYNEQFF
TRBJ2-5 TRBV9 CASSVGTSSQETQYF
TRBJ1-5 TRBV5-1 CASSLVSGNQPQHF
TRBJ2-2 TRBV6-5 CASSYSSGSTGELFF
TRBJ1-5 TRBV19 CAASGTGAQPQHF
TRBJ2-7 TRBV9 CASSDRDSYEQYF
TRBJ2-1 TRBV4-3 CASSQDLARAIYNEQFF
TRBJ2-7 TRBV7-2 CASSLAGSWGRTTSGGYEQYF
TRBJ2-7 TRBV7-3 CASSLGGAGYEQYF